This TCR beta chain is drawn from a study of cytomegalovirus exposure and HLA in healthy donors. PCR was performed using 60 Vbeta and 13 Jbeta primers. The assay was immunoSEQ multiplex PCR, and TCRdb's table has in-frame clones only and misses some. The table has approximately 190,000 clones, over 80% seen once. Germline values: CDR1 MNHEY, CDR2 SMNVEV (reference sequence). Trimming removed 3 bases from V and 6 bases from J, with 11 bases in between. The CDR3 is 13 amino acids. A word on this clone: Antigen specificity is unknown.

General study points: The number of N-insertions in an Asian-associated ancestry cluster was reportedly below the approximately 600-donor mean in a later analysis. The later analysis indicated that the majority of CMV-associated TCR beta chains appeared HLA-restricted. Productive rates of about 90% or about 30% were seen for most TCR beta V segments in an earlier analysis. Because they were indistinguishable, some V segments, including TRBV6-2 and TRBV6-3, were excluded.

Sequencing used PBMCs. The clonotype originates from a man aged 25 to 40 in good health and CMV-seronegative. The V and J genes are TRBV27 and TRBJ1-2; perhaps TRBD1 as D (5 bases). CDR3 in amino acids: CASSFGTRDGYTF. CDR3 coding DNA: TGTGCCAGCAGTTTCGGGACTCGGGATGGCTACACCTTC.